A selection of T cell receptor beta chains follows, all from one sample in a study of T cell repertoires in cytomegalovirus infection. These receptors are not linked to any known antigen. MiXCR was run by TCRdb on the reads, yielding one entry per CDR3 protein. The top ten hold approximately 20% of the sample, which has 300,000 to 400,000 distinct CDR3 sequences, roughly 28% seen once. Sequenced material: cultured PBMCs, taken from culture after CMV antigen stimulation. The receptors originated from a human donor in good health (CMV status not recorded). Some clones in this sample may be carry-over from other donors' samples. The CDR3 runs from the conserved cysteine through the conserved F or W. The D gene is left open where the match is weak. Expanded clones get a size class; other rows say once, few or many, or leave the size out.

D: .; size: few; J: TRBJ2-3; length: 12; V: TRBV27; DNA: TGTGCCAGCAGGGGACGGGCAGATACGCAGTATTTT; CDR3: CASRGRADTQYF
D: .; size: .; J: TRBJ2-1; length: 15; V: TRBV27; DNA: TGTGCCAGCAGTCCGTCGGGCCCCCGGTACAATGAGCAGTTCTTC; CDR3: CASSPSGPRYNEQFF
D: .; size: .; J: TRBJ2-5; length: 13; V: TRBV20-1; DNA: TGCAGTGCTAGAGAGGGACCCCAAGAGACCCAGTACTTC; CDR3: CSAREGPQETQYF
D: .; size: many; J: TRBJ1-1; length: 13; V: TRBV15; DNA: TGTGCCACCAGCAGAGAAGGGAACACTGAAGCTTTCTTT; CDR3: CATSREGNTEAFF
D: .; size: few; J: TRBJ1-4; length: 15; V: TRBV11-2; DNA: TGTGCCAGCAGCTCGCAAGGTGTGGTCGGGGATAAACTGTTTTTT; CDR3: CASSSQGVVGDKLFF
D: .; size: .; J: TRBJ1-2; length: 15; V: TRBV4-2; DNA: TGTGCCAGCAGCCAAGATGGCGGACGGGACTATGGCTACACCTTC; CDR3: CASSQDGGRDYGYTF
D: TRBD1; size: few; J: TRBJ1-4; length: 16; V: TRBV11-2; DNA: TGTGCCAGCAGCATCTGGGACAGCCGCACTAATGAAAAACTGTTTTTT; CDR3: CASSIWDSRTNEKLFF
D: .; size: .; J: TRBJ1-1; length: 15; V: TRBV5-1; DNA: TGCGCCAGCAGCTTGGAGGGTTTGCCGAACACTGAAGCTTTCTTT; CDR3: CASSLEGLPNTEAFF
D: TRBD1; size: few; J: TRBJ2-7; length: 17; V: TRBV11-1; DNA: TGTGCCAGCAGCTTAGGAGGGGGCGCAAGACAGCTCTACGAGCAGTACTTC; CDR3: CASSLGGGARQLYEQYF
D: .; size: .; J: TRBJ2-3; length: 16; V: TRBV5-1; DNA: TGCGCCAGCAGCTTGGCAACGAACCAAGGAGCGGATACGCAGTATTTT; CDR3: CASSLATNQGADTQYF
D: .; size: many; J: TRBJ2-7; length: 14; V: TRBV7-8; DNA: TGTGCCAGCAGCTTCACAAGGGCAGGGAGCGAGCAGTACTTC; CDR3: CASSFTRAGSEQYF
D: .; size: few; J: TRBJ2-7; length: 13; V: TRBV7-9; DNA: TGTGCCAGCAGCAAGATGGGCTCCTACGAGCAGTACTTC; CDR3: CASSKMGSYEQYF
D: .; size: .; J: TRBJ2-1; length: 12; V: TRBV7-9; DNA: TGTGCCAGCAGGCCTGTAGGCGTGGAGTCGTTCTTC; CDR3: CASRPVGVESFF
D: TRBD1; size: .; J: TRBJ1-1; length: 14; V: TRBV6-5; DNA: TGTGCCAGCAGAAGGGACAGGGGGCGAGCTGAAGCTTTCTTT; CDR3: CASRRDRGRAEAFF
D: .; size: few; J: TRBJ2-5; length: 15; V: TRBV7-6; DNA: TGTGCCAGCAGCTTGCTCGGAGGGGCCAGAGAGACCCAGTACTTC; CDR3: CASSLLGGARETQYF
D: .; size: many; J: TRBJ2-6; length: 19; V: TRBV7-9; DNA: TGTGCCAGCAGCGCATTTCAGCTACAGTTCTACTCTGGGGCCAACGTCCTGACTTTC; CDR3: CASSAFQLQFYSGANVLTF
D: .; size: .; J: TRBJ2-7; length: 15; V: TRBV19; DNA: TGTGCCAGTAGTATAGATTACGTTCCAACCTACGAGCAGTACTTC; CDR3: CASSIDYVPTYEQYF
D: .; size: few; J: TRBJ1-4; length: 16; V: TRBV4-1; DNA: TGTGCCAGCAGCCAGGCCGGGACGGCTATGATGGAAAAACTGTTTTTT; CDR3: CASSQAGTAMMEKLFF